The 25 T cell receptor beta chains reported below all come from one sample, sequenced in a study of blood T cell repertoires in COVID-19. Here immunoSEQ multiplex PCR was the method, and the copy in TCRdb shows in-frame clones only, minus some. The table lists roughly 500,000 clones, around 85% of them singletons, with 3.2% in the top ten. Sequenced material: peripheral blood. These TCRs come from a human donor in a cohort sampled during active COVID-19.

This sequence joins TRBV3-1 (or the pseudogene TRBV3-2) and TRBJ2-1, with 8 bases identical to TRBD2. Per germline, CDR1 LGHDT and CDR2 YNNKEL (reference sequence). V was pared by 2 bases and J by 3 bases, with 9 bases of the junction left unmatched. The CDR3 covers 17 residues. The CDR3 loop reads CASSQSLRREDYNEQFF. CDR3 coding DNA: TGTGCCAGCAGCCAATCCCTCAGGCGGGAGGACTACAATGAGCAGTTCTTC.

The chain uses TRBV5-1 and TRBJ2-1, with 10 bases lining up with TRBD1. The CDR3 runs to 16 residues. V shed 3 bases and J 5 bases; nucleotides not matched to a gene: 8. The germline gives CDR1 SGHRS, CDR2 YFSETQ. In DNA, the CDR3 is TGCGCCAGCAGCTCAGGGACAGGGGCTGGGGACAATGAGCAGTTCTTC. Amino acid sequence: CASSSGTGAGDNEQFF. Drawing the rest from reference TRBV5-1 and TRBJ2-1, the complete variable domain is KAGVTQTPRYLIKTRGQQVTLSCSPISGHRSVSWYQQTPGQGLQFLFEYFSETQRNKGNFPGRFSGRQFSNSRSEMNVSTLELGDSALYLCASSSGTGAGDNEQFFGPGTRLTVL.

The CDR3 here is CSVDARVNTEAFF. In DNA form, the CDR3 reads TGCAGCGTTGATGCCAGGGTGAACACTGAAGCTTTCTTT. The V and J genes are TRBV29-1 and TRBJ1-1, with D possibly matching TRBD1 (5 bases). V dropped 3 bases and J dropped 0 bases, with 8 bases sitting between them. This CDR3 contains 13 residues. The germline V gene has CDR1 SQVTM and CDR2 ANQGSEA.

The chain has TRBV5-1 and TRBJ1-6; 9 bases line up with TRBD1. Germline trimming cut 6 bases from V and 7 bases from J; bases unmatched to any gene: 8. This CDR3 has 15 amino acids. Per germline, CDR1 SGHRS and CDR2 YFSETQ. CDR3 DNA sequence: TGCGCCAGCACCTCGACCGGGACAGGGAATTCACCCCTCCACTTT. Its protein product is CASTSTGTGNSPLHF.

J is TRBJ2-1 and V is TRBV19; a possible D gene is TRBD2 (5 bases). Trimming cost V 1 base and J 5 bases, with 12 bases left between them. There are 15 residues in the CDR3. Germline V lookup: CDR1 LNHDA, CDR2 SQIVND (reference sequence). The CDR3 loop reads CASSIARAGHNEQFF. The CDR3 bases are TGTGCCAGTAGTATAGCGAGGGCTGGACACAATGAGCAGTTCTTC.

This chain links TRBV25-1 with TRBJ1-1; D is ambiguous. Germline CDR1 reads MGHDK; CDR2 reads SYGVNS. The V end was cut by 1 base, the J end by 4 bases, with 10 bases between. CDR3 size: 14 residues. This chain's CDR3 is CASSEFGEGTEAFF. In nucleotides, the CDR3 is TGTGCCAGCAGTGAATTCGGGGAGGGCACTGAAGCTTTCTTT.

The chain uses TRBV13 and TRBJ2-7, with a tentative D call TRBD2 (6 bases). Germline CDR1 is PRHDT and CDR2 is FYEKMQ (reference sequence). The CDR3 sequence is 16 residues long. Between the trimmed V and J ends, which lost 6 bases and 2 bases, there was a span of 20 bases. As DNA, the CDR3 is TGTGCCAGCAGTTGTAGGGACTGCTTAAGCGCCTACGAGCAGTACTTC. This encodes CASSCRDCLSAYEQYF.

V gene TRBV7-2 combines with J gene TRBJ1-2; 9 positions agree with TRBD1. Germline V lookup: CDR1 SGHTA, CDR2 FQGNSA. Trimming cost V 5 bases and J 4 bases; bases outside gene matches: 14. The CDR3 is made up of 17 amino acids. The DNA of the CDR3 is TGTGCCAGCAGCCAAATACCACAGGGGGCCCCCCTCTATGGCTACACCTTC. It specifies CASSQIPQGAPLYGYTF.

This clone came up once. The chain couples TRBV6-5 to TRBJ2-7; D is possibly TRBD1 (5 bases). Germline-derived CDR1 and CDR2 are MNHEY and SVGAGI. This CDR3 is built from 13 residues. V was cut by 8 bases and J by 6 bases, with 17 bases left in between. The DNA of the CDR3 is TGTGCCAGCCGTCCAGGGATTTACGGCGAGCAGTACTTC. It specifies CASRPGIYGEQYF.

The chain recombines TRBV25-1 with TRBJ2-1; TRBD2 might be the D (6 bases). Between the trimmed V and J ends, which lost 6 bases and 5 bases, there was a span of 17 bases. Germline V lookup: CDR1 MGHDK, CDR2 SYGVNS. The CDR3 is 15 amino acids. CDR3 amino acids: CASRRDLGWDNEQFF. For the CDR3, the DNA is TGTGCCAGCAGGAGGGACTTAGGGTGGGACAATGAGCAGTTCTTC.

CDR3 in amino acids: CATSDLGEGVGRETQYF. DNA for the CDR3: TGTGCCACCAGTGATTTAGGTGAGGGAGTTGGCCGGGAGACCCAGTACTTC. The chain combines TRBV24-1 with TRBJ2-5; D perhaps matches TRBD2 (5 bases). CDR1 KGHDR and CDR2 SFDVKD come from the germline V gene. This CDR3 spans 17 amino acids. The V end lost 1 base, the J end lost 5 bases, and 19 bases lay between the germline ends.

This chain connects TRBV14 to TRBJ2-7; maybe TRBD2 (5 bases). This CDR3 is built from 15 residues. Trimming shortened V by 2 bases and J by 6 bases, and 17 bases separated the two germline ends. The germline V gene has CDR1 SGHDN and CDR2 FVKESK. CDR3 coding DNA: TGTGCCAGCAGCCAAAGGTTTGGTGGGCTAGCCGAGCAGTACTTC. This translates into CASSQRFGGLAEQYF. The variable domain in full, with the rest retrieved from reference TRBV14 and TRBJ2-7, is EAGVTQFPSHSVIEKGQTVTLRCDPISGHDNLYWYRRVMGKEIKFLLHFVKESKQDESGMPNNRFLAERTGGTYSTLKVQPAELEDSGVYFCASSQRFGGLAEQYFGPGTRLTVT.

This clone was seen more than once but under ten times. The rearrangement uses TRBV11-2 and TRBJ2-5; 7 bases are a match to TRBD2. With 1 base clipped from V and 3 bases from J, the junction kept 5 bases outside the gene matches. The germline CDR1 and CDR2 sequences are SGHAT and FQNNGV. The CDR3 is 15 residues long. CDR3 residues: CASSLVASGKETQYF. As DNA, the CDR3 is TGTGCCAGCAGCTTAGTCGCTAGCGGAAAAGAGACCCAGTACTTC.

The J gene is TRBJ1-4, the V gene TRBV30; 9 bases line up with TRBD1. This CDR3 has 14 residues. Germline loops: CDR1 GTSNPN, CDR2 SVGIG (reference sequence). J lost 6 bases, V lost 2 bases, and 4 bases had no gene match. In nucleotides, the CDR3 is TGTGCCTGGAGTAAGGACAGGGGATATGAAAAACTGTTTTTT. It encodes CAWSKDRGYEKLFF.

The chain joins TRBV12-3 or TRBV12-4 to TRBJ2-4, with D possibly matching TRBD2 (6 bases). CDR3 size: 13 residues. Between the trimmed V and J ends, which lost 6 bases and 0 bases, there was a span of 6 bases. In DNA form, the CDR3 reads TGTGCCAGCAGGGGGGGAGCCAAAAACATTCAGTACTTC. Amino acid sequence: CASRGGAKNIQYF.

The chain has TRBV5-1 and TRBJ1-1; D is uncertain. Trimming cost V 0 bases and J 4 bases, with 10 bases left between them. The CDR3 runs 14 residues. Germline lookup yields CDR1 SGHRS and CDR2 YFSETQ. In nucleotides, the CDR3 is TGCGCCAGCAGCTTGGGGTCTATTCCCACTGAAGCTTTCTTT. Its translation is CASSLGSIPTEAFF.

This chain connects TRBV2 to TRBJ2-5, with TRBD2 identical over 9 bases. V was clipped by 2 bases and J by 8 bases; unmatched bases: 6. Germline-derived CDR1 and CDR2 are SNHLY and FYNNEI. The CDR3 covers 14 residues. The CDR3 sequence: CASSERASGETQYF. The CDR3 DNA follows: TGTGCCAGCAGTGAAAGGGCTAGCGGGGAAACCCAGTACTTC.

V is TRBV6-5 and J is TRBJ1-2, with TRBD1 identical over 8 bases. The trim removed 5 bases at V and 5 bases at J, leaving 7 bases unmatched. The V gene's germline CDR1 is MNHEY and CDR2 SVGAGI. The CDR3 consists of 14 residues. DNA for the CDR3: TGTGCCAGCAGTACCCAGCACAGGGGGTATGGCTACACCTTC. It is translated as CASSTQHRGYGYTF.

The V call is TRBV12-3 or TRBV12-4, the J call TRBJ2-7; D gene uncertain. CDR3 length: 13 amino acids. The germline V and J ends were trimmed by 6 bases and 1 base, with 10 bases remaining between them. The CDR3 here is CASSPNLSYEQYF. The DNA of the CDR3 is TGTGCCAGCAGCCCAAATCTATCCTACGAGCAGTACTTC.

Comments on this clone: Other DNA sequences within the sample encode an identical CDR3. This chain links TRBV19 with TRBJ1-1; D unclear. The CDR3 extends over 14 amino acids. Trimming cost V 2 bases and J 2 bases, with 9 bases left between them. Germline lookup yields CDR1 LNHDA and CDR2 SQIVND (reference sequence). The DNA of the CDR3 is TGTGCCAGTAGTATAAGGCGGGGAAACACTGAAGCTTTCTTT. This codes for CASSIRRGNTEAFF.

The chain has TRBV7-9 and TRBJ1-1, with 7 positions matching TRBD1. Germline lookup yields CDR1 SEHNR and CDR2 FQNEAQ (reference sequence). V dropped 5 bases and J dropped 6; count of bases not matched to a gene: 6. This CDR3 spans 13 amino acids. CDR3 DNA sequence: TGTGCCAGCAGCCAATGGGACAGAGCTGAAGCTTTCTTT. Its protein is CASSQWDRAEAFF.

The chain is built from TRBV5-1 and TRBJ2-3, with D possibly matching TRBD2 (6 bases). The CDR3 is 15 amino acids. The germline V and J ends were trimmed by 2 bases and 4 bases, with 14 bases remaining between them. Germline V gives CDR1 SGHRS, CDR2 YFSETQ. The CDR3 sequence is CASSFKREPSDTQYF. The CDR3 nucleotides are TGCGCCAGCAGCTTTAAACGGGAGCCCTCAGATACGCAGTATTTT.

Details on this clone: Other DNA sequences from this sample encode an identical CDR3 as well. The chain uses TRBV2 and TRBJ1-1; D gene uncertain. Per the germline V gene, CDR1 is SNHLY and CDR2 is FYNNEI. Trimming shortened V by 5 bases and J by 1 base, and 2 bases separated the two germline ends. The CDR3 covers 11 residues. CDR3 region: CASSRNTEAFF. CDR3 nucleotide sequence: TGTGCCAGCAGTCGGAACACTGAAGCTTTCTTT.

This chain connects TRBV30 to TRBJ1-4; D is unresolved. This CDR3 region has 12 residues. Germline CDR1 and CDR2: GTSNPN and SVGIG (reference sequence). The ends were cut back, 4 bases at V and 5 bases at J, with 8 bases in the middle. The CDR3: CAWNSPNEKLFF. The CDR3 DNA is TGTGCCTGGAACAGCCCCAATGAAAAACTGTTTTTT.

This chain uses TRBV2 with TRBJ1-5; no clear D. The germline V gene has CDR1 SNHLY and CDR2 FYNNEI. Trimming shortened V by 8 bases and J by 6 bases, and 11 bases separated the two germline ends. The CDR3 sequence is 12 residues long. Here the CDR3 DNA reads TGTGCCAGCTCAACCGCCAGTCAGCCCCAGCATTTT. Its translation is CASSTASQPQHF. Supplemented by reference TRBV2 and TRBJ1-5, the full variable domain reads EPEVTQTPSHQVTQMGQEVILRCVPISNHLYFYWYRQILGQKVEFLVSFYNNEISEKSEIFDDQFSVERPDGSNFTLKIRSTKLEDSAMYFCASSTASQPQHFGDGTRLSIL.